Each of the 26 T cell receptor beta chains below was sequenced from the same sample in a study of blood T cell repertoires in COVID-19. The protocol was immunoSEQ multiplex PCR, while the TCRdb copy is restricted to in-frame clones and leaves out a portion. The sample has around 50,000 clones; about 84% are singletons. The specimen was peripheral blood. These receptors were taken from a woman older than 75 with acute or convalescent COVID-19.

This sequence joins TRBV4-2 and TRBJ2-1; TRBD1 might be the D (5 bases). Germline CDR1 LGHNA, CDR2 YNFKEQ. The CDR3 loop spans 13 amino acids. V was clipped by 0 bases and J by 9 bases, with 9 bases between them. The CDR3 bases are TGTGCCAGCAGCCAAGATAGACAGACTGAGCAGTTCTTC. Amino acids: CASSQDRQTEQFF.

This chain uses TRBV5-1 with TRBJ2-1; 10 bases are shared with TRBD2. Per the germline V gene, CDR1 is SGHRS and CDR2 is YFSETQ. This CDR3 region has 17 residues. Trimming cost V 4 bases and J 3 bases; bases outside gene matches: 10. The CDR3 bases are TGCGCCAGCAGCACCGAGCCTAGCGGGGGCCGCTACAATGAGCAGTTCTTC. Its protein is CASSTEPSGGRYNEQFF.

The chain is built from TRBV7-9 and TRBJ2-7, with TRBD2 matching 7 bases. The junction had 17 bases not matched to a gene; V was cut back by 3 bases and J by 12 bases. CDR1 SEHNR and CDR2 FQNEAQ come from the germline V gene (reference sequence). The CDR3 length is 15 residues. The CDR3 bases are TGTGCCAGCAGCTTCACCGGGACTACCACACTACGCCCGTACTTC. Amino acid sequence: CASSFTGTTTLRPYF. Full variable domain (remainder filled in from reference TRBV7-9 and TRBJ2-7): DTGVSQNPRHKITKRGQNVTFRCDPISEHNRLYWYRQTLGQGPEFLTYFQNEAQLEKSRLLSDRFSAERPKGSFSTLEIQRTEQGDSAMYLCASSFTGTTTLRPYFGPGTRLTVT.

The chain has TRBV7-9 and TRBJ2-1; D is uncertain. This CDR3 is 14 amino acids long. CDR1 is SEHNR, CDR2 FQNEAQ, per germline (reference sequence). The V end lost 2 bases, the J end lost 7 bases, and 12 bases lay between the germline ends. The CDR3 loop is CASSLLPTSNEQFF. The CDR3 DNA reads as TGTGCCAGCAGCTTACTCCCCACATCGAATGAGCAGTTCTTC.

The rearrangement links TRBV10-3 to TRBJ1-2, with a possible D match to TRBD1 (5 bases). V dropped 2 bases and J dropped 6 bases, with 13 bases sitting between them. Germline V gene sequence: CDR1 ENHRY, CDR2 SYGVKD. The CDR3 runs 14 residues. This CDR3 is CAISEGGARDGYTF. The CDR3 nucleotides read TGTGCCATCAGTGAGGGAGGGGCGCGGGATGGCTACACCTTC.

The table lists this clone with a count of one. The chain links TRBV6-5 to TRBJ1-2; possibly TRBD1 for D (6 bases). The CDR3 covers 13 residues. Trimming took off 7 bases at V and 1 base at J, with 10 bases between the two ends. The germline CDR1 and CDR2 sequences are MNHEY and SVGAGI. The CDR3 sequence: CASNTGNNYGYTF. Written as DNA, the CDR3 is TGTGCCAGCAATACAGGGAATAACTATGGCTACACCTTC.

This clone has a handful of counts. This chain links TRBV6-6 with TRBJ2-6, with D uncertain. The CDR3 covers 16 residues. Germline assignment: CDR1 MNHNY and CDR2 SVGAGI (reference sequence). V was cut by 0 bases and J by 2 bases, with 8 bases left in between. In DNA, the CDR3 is TGTGCCAGCAGTTACTCTTGGGCAGCTGGGGCCAACGTCCTGACTTTC. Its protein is CASSYSWAAGANVLTF.

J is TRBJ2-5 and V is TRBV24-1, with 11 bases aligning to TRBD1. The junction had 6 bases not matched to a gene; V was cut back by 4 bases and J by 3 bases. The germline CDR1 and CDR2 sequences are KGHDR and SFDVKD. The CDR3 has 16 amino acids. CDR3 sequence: CATSDRWTGGKETQYF. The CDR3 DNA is TGTGCCACCAGTGACCGATGGACAGGGGGCAAAGAGACCCAGTACTTC.

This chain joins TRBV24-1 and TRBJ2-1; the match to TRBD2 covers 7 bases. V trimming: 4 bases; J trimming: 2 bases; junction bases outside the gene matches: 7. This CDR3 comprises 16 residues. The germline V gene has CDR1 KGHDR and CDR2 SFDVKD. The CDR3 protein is CATSDSLATTYNEQFF. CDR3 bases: TGTGCCACCAGTGACTCACTAGCGACCACCTACAATGAGCAGTTCTTC.

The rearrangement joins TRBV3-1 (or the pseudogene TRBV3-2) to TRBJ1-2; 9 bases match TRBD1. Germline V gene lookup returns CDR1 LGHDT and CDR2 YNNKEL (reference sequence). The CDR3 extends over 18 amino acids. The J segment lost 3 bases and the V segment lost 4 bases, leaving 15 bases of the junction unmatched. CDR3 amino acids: CASSPISSGQGQDYGYTF. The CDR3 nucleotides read TGTGCCAGCAGCCCAATATCGAGCGGACAGGGGCAGGACTATGGCTACACCTTC.

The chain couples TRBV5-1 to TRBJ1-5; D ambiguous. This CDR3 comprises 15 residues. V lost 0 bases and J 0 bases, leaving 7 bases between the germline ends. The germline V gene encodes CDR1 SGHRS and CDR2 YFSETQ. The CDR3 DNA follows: TGCGCCAGCAGCTTGGGGGCTTATAGCAATCAGCCCCAGCATTTT. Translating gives CASSLGAYSNQPQHF.

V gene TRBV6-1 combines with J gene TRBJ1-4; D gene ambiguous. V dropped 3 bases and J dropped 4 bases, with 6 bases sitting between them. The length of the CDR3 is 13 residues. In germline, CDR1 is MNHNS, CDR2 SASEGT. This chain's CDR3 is CASSDQDNEKLFF. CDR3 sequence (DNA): TGTGCCAGCAGTGATCAGGATAATGAAAAACTGTTTTTT.

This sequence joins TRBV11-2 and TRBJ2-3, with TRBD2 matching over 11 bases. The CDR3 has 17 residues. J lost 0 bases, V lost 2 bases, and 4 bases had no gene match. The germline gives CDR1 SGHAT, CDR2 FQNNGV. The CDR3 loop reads CASSLFLAGGSTDTQYF. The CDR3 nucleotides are TGTGCCAGCAGCTTATTCCTAGCGGGGGGCAGCACAGATACGCAGTATTTT.

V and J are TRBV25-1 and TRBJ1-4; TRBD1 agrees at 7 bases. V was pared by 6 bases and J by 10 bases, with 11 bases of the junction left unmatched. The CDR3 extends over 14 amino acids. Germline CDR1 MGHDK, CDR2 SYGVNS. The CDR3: CASRETGSNAKLFF. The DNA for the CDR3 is TGTGCCAGCAGAGAGACAGGGAGTAACGCAAAACTGTTTTTT.

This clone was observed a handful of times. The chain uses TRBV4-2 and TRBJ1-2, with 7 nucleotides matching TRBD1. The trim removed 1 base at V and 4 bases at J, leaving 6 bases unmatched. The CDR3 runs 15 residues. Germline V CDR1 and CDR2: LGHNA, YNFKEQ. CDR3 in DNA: TGTGCCAGCAGCCAAGCGACAGGGCAGCTCTATGGCTACACCTTC. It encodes CASSQATGQLYGYTF.

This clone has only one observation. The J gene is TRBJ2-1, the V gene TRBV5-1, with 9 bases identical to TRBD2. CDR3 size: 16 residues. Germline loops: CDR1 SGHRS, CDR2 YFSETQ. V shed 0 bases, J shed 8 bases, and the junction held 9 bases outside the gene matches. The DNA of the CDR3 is TGCGCCAGCAGCTTGGCCGGTAGCGGGGGCTTCGATGAGCAGTTCTTC. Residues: CASSLAGSGGFDEQFF.

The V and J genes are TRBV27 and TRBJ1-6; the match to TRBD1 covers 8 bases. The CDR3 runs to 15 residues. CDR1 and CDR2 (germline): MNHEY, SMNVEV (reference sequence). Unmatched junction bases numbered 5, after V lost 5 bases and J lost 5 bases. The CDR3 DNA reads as TGTGCCAGCAGTCCGGACAGGGCCAATAATTCACCCCTCCACTTT. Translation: CASSPDRANNSPLHF.

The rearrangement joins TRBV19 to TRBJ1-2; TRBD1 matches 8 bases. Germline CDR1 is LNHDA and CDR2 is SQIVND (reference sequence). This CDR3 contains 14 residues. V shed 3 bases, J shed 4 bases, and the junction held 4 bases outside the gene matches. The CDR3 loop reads CASSMARGPYGYTF. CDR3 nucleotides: TGTGCCAGTAGTATGGCCAGGGGGCCCTATGGCTACACCTTC.

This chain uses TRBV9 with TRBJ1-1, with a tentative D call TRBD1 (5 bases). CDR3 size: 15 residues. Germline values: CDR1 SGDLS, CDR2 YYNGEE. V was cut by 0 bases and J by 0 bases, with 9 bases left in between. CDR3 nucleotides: TGTGCCAGCAGCGTAGGGGGCAGAGTGAACACTGAAGCTTTCTTT. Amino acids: CASSVGGRVNTEAFF.

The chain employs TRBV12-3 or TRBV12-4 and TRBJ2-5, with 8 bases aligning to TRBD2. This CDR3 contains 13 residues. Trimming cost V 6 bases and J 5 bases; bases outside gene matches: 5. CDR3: CASRGLGLETQYF. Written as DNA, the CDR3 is TGTGCCAGCAGGGGACTAGGGCTGGAGACCCAGTACTTC.

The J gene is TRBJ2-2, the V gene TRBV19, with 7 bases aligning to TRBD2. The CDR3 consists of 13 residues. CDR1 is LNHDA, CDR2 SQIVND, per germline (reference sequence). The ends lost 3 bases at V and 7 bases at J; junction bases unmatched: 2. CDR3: CASSIGRGGELFF. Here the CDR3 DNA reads TGTGCCAGTAGTATTGGGAGGGGCGGGGAGCTGTTTTTT. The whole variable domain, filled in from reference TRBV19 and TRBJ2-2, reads DGGITQSPKYLFRKEGQNVTLSCEQNLNHDAMYWYRQDPGQGLRLIYYSQIVNDFQKGDIAEGYSVSREKKESFPLTVTSAQKNPTAFYLCASSIGRGGELFFGEGSRLTVL.

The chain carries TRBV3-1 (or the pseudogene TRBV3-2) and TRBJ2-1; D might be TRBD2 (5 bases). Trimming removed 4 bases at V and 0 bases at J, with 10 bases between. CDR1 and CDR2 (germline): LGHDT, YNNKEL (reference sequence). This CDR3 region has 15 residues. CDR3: CASSPGLLSYNEQFF. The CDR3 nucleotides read TGTGCCAGCAGCCCAGGACTCCTCTCCTACAATGAGCAGTTCTTC.

The CDR3 nucleotides are TGTGCCAGCAGTTTATCCCTACAGGGGAGGTATCATGGCTACACCTTC. Its translation: CASSLSLQGRYHGYTF. The chain carries TRBV28 and TRBJ1-2; 7 nucleotides agree with TRBD1. The V gene end was trimmed by 1 base and the J gene end by 6 bases; junction bases not matched to a gene: 11. This CDR3 is 16 amino acids long. From germline, CDR1 is MDHEN and CDR2 SYDVKM.

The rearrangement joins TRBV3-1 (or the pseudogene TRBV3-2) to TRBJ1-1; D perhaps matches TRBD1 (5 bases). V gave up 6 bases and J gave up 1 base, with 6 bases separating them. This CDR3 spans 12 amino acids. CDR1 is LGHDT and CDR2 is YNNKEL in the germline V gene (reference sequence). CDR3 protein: CASRTGNTEAFF. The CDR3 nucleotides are TGTGCCAGCAGAACAGGGAACACTGAAGCTTTCTTT.

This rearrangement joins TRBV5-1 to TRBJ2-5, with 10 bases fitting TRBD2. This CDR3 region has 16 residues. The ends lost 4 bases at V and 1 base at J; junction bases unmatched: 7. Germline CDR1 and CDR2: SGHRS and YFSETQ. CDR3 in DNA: TGCGCCAGCAGCCGTACTAGCGGGGCGCGCCAAGAGACCCAGTACTTC. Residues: CASSRTSGARQETQYF. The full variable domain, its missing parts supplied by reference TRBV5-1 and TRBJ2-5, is KAGVTQTPRYLIKTRGQQVTLSCSPISGHRSVSWYQQTPGQGLQFLFEYFSETQRNKGNFPGRFSGRQFSNSRSEMNVSTLELGDSALYLCASSRTSGARQETQYFGPGTRLLVL.

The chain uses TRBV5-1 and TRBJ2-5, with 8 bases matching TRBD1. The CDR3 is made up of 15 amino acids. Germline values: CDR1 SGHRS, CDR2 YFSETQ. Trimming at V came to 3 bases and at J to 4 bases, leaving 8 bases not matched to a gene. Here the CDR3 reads CASSYSTGAVETQYF. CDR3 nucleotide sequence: TGCGCCAGCAGCTACTCGACAGGGGCGGTAGAGACCCAGTACTTC.